The rows below give T cell receptor beta chains drawn from one sample of a study of metastatic and nonmetastatic thyroid tumors. TCRdb recomputed clones from the PCR reads via MiXCR. In the table there are tens of thousands of clones, 36% of which are singletons. Sequencing input: blood. The receptor source for this set is a male donor with papillary thyroid cancer or a benign thyroid nodule (not recorded which). Some clones in this sample may be carry-over from other donors' samples. CDR3s include the opening cysteine and the closing phenylalanine or tryptophan. The order of the fields is J gene, CDR3 length, D gene, V gene, CDR3 protein. A D gene is named only where the DNA matches it firmly.

>TRBJ2-7|14|TRBD1|TRBV30
CAWSRTGEVDEQYF
>TRBJ1-2|13|TRBD1|TRBV7-3
CASSPDRDSGYTF
>TRBJ2-3|12|TRBD1|TRBV5-4
CASSLNRGAQYF
>TRBJ2-4|14|.|TRBV7-9
CASSPRDSGYIQYF
>TRBJ2-1|14|.|TRBV6-1
CASSETDPYNEQFF
>TRBJ1-1|13|TRBD1|TRBV2
CASTQGENTEAFF
>TRBJ1-6|16|.|TRBV19
CASGRAPISYNSPLHF
>TRBJ2-7|16|TRBD2|TRBV11-2
CASSSRTSGPPYEQYF
>TRBJ1-1|16|.|TRBV11-1
CASSLVPSSRGTEAFF
>TRBJ2-1|11|TRBD2|TRBV28
CASSQSGGSFF
>TRBJ2-1|17|TRBD2|TRBV24-1
CATSVGTSGRINNEQFF
>TRBJ2-7|14|.|TRBV6-1
CASRDLATTYEQYF
>TRBJ2-7|15|.|TRBV30
CAWSVWGDSSYEQYF
>TRBJ1-2|14|.|TRBV30
CAWSPTRVGYGYTF
>TRBJ1-5|15|.|TRBV20-1
CSASGGAGSNQPQHF
>TRBJ1-3|16|TRBD1|TRBV4-2
CASSQERTGLGNTIYF
>TRBJ1-3|15|.|TRBV18
CASSPGLSPGNTIYF
>TRBJ2-7|12|TRBD2|TRBV11-2
CASSPTLAATHF
>TRBJ1-5|13|.|TRBV20-1
CSAKDRGNQPQHF
>TRBJ2-3|14|TRBD1|TRBV5-1
CASSPDRGTDTQYF
>TRBJ2-3|17|TRBD2|TRBV4-1
CASSLGLAGFPTDTQYF
>TRBJ1-5|13|.|TRBV6-2/TRBV6-3
CASRNGGNQPQHF
>TRBJ1-1|15|TRBD1|TRBV5-1
CASSRGQELNTEAFF
>TRBJ2-1|16|TRBD2|TRBV6-1
CASREPGLGFVGEQFF
>TRBJ2-3|14|.|TRBV6-2/TRBV6-3
CASSYSGVADTQYF
>TRBJ2-5|11|.|TRBV6-2/TRBV6-3
CASKTLETQYF
>TRBJ2-2|14|.|TRBV7-7
CASSLHYSTGELFF
>TRBJ1-2|13|.|TRBV4-2
CASSQDTGYGYTF
>TRBJ2-1|16|TRBD1|TRBV6-2/TRBV6-3
CASSSTGQGLYNEQFF